This T cell receptor (beta chain) was sequenced in a study of shared clonotypes between healthy human individuals. Sequenced by immunoSEQ multiplex PCR; TCRdb stores in-frame clones only, minus some. The data show 2 million to 2.5 million clones, approximately 94% seen once. Sequenced input: naive CD4+ T cells sorted from blood. Subset reported: CD45RA+ positively selected. The receptor's source is a man between 18 and 29 years old in good health.

CDR3 coding DNA: TGTGCCAGTAGCAAGGGGACTACAACCGGGGAGCTGTTTTTT. Protein sequence: CASSKGTTTGELFF. V is TRBV11-2 and J is TRBJ2-2, with 7 bases aligning to TRBD2. This CDR3 has 14 amino acids. Trimming took 9 bases from V and 5 from J; bases not matched to a gene: 9. CDR1 is SGHAT, CDR2 FQNNGV, per germline.